A selection of T cell receptor beta chains follows, all from one sample in a study of blood T cell repertoires in COVID-19. Some clones are missing from TCRdb's copy, which holds only in-frame ones; the method was immunoSEQ multiplex PCR. Altogether 100,000 to 120,000 clones are present, roughly nine tenths being singletons, with the ten largest covering 4% to 5.5%. The sample comprised peripheral blood. The source is a human donor in a cohort sampled during active COVID-19. CDR3s include the opening cysteine and the closing phenylalanine or tryptophan. The D gene is left open where the match is weak. Some rows mark clone size as missing; the rest say once, few, many or name a class of expanded clone.

DNA: TGTGCCAGCAGTGAATTGGGTCAGGTCGATGGCTACACCTTC
CDR3: CASSELGQVDGYTF
size: NA
V: TRBV6-1
J: TRBJ1-2
D: NA

DNA: TGTGCCAGCAGTTTAGATGCTGGGCAGGAGCAGTTCTTC
CDR3: CASSLDAGQEQFF
size: NA
V: TRBV12-3/TRBV12-4
J: TRBJ2-1
D: NA

DNA: TGTGCCAGCTCACCAAGACAGCGGGAGACCTACAATGAGCAGTTCTTC
CDR3: CASSPRQRETYNEQFF
size: NA
V: TRBV18
J: TRBJ2-1
D: TRBD2

DNA: TGTGCCAGCAGGCCACAGAACACTGAAGCTTTCTTT
CDR3: CASRPQNTEAFF
size: once
V: TRBV6-5
J: TRBJ1-1
D: NA

DNA: TGTGCCAGTCACCCACTTTTTGTGGCTGAAGCTTTCTTT
CDR3: CASHPLFVAEAFF
size: NA
V: TRBV19
J: TRBJ1-1
D: NA

DNA: TGTGCCAGCAGCTTACAAGGGGTGACCTACAATGAGCAGTTCTTC
CDR3: CASSLQGVTYNEQFF
size: NA
V: TRBV7-9
J: TRBJ2-1
D: NA

DNA: TGTGCCAGCAGTCCGGGACAGGGTAGTTCACCCCTCCACTTT
CDR3: CASSPGQGSSPLHF
size: NA
V: TRBV28
J: TRBJ1-6
D: TRBD1

DNA: TGTGCCAGCAGTAACAGGAGCCCCTATGGCTACACCTTC
CDR3: CASSNRSPYGYTF
size: NA
V: TRBV12-3/TRBV12-4
J: TRBJ1-2
D: NA

DNA: TGTGCCAGCAGCTTAAAGGAGCTGAACACTGAAGCTTTCTTT
CDR3: CASSLKELNTEAFF
size: few
V: TRBV11-1
J: TRBJ1-1
D: NA

DNA: TGTGCCACCAGCTCGCAAACCGGGACTAGCGCATACAATGAGCAGTTCTTC
CDR3: CATSSQTGTSAYNEQFF
size: once
V: TRBV15
J: TRBJ2-1
D: TRBD2

DNA: TGTGCCAGCAGCCGCCAAGGCGGGAACTACGAGCAGTACTTC
CDR3: CASSRQGGNYEQYF
size: NA
V: TRBV7-8
J: TRBJ2-7
D: NA

DNA: TGTGCCTGGACTCGGGGGGAAAGCAATGAGCAGTTCTTC
CDR3: CAWTRGESNEQFF
size: NA
V: TRBV30
J: TRBJ2-1
D: TRBD2

DNA: TGTGCCTGGATGCAGAACATGAACACTGAAGCTTTCTTT
CDR3: CAWMQNMNTEAFF
size: once
V: TRBV30
J: TRBJ1-1
D: NA

DNA: TGTGCCTGGAGCGTACCCCCCCACAGGCCTCGCGGGAGTTATAATTCACCCCTCCACTTT
CDR3: CAWSVPPHRPRGSYNSPLHF
size: NA
V: TRBV30
J: TRBJ1-6
D: NA

DNA: TGTGCCAGCAGTTACGGGGGCGGTAACCAAGAGACCCAGTACTTC
CDR3: CASSYGGGNQETQYF
size: NA
V: TRBV6-2/TRBV6-3
J: TRBJ2-5
D: NA

DNA: TGTGCCAGCGGCCTCAGGGGGCATGGGGCCAACGTCCTGACTTTC
CDR3: CASGLRGHGANVLTF
size: NA
V: TRBV6-5
J: TRBJ2-6
D: TRBD1

DNA: TGTGCCAGCAGTTTACGTCCGGGGGTCCGCCTCTACGAGCAGTACTTC
CDR3: CASSLRPGVRLYEQYF
size: NA
V: TRBV27
J: TRBJ2-7
D: NA

DNA: TGTGCCAGCAGCCACGTCCGGTACACCGGGGAGCTGTTTTTT
CDR3: CASSHVRYTGELFF
size: NA
V: TRBV28
J: TRBJ2-2
D: NA

DNA: TGTGCCAGCTCACCGAACAGGGACACTGAAGCTTTCTTT
CDR3: CASSPNRDTEAFF
size: NA
V: TRBV18
J: TRBJ1-1
D: NA

DNA: TGTGCCACCAGTGATCGACAGGATCAGCCCCAGCATTTT
CDR3: CATSDRQDQPQHF
size: NA
V: TRBV24-1
J: TRBJ1-5
D: NA

DNA: TGTGCCAGCAGCCGACAGGGGGTGAGCGAGCAGTACTTC
CDR3: CASSRQGVSEQYF
size: NA
V: TRBV25-1
J: TRBJ2-7
D: TRBD1

DNA: TGTGCCAGCAGCTTAGCACGGAACTATGGCTACACCTTC
CDR3: CASSLARNYGYTF
size: NA
V: TRBV11-2
J: TRBJ1-2
D: NA

DNA: TGTGCCAGCAGTTTATCGACAGGGAACTATGGCTACACCTTC
CDR3: CASSLSTGNYGYTF
size: NA
V: TRBV28
J: TRBJ1-2
D: TRBD1

DNA: TGTGCCAGCAGCTTAGTAGCGGCTGTCGCTAACTATGGCTACACCTTC
CDR3: CASSLVAAVANYGYTF
size: NA
V: TRBV7-8
J: TRBJ1-2
D: NA

DNA: TGTGCCAGCAGCCTGAGACTGGTCGTCACCGGGGAGCTGTTTTTT
CDR3: CASSLRLVVTGELFF
size: NA
V: TRBV7-9
J: TRBJ2-2
D: NA

DNA: TGTGCCAGCACTCCAGGGGTTAAGGGGAACACCATATATTTT
CDR3: CASTPGVKGNTIYF
size: NA
V: TRBV25-1
J: TRBJ1-3
D: NA

DNA: TGTGCCAGCAGTTCGCAACTAGCGGTTGGAACCTACGAGCAGTACTTC
CDR3: CASSSQLAVGTYEQYF
size: NA
V: TRBV28
J: TRBJ2-7
D: TRBD2

DNA: TGTGCCAGCAGTCTCCCCCAGGGGGGTAATGAGCAGTTCTTC
CDR3: CASSLPQGGNEQFF
size: NA
V: TRBV7-3
J: TRBJ2-1
D: NA

DNA: TGTGCCAGCAGACGCGGGCAGAATTCACCCCTCCACTTT
CDR3: CASRRGQNSPLHF
size: NA
V: TRBV6-5
J: TRBJ1-6
D: NA

DNA: TGTGCCAGCAGCCCCTTGGAGACCACAGATACGCAGTATTTT
CDR3: CASSPLETTDTQYF
size: once
V: TRBV11-2
J: TRBJ2-3
D: NA

DNA: TGTGCCAGCAGCCCACAGGGTTGGGGGGGTCAGCCCCAGCATTTT
CDR3: CASSPQGWGGQPQHF
size: NA
V: TRBV25-1
J: TRBJ1-5
D: NA

DNA: TGTGCCAGCAGCTCGCAGCAGGAGGCCACTGAAGCTTTCTTT
CDR3: CASSSQQEATEAFF
size: NA
V: TRBV11-1
J: TRBJ1-1
D: NA

DNA: TGTGCCAGCAGCCGAAAAGGACAGGCTCACCTCTCTAATGAAAAACTGTTTTTT
CDR3: CASSRKGQAHLSNEKLFF
size: NA
V: TRBV7-6
J: TRBJ1-4
D: TRBD1

DNA: TGTGCCAGCAGTCGACAGCCACACATGAACACTGAAGCTTTCTTT
CDR3: CASSRQPHMNTEAFF
size: once
V: TRBV6-5
J: TRBJ1-1
D: NA

DNA: TGTGCCAGCAGCATAATGCAGGGGGCCGGGGAGCTGTTTTTT
CDR3: CASSIMQGAGELFF
size: NA
V: TRBV11-3
J: TRBJ2-2
D: TRBD1

DNA: TGCGCCAGCAGCGCCCCGGGACTAGCGGCCACCGGGGAGCTGTTTTTT
CDR3: CASSAPGLAATGELFF
size: few
V: TRBV5-1
J: TRBJ2-2
D: TRBD2

DNA: TGTGCCAGCAGTTATATGGGGGGTTACAATGAGCAGTTCTTC
CDR3: CASSYMGGYNEQFF
size: once
V: TRBV28
J: TRBJ2-1
D: NA

DNA: TGTGCCAGCAGTCCCGGGACAGGGAAGTACTTC
CDR3: CASSPGTGKYF
size: NA
V: TRBV28
J: TRBJ2-7
D: TRBD1

DNA: TGTGCCAGCAGCGCCCTCTTCGACTCCGAAGCTTTCTTT
CDR3: CASSALFDSEAFF
size: NA
V: TRBV5-4
J: TRBJ1-1
D: NA

DNA: TGTGCCAGCAGTTTATGGGGTGGAGGGGAAAAACTGTTTTTT
CDR3: CASSLWGGGEKLFF
size: NA
V: TRBV28
J: TRBJ1-4
D: NA

DNA: TGTGCCAGCAGCCCCCGAGAAGGGGGCACCTATAATTCACCCCTCCACTTT
CDR3: CASSPREGGTYNSPLHF
size: NA
V: TRBV9
J: TRBJ1-6
D: TRBD1

DNA: TGTGCCAGCAGCATACAAGGGGGCACTGAAAAACTGTTTTTT
CDR3: CASSIQGGTEKLFF
size: NA
V: TRBV7-2
J: TRBJ1-4
D: TRBD1

DNA: TGTGCCAGCAGCACCGGACAGGGAGGGGAGCAGTTCTTC
CDR3: CASSTGQGGEQFF
size: NA
V: TRBV7-3
J: TRBJ2-1
D: NA

DNA: TGTGCCACCCAAGAGGCCCCCGGGGGTGAGCAGTTCTTC
CDR3: CATQEAPGGEQFF
size: NA
V: TRBV10-3
J: TRBJ2-1
D: NA

DNA: TGTGCCAGCAGCTTAGGGGCAGGGATGAACACTGAAGCTTTCTTT
CDR3: CASSLGAGMNTEAFF
size: NA
V: TRBV7-9
J: TRBJ1-1
D: NA

DNA: TGTGCCAGCAGTGGGGCCGGGAAGCAGTACAATGAGCAGTTCTTC
CDR3: CASSGAGKQYNEQFF
size: NA
V: TRBV2
J: TRBJ2-1
D: NA

DNA: TGTGCCAGCAGCTTATTCGTTGTTAGCAGGGAGCGGGACACCGGGGAGCTGTTTTTT
CDR3: CASSLFVVSRERDTGELFF
size: NA
V: TRBV7-8
J: TRBJ2-2
D: NA

DNA: TGTGCCATCAGTGAGATTCAACAGGGTGATGTCGGGGAGCTGTTTTTT
CDR3: CAISEIQQGDVGELFF
size: once
V: TRBV10-3
J: TRBJ2-2
D: NA

DNA: TGTGCCAGCAGTTTTGCGGATCAGCCCCAGCATTTT
CDR3: CASSFADQPQHF
size: NA
V: TRBV12-3/TRBV12-4
J: TRBJ1-5
D: NA